This T cell receptor (beta chain) came from a study of Ad26.COV2.S vaccination and SARS-CoV-2 variants. The overall study: Once, or twice with 56 days between doses, Ad26.COV2.S was given intramuscularly. The study, taken as a whole, reports: There was a possibility that the TCR breadth and depth analyses underestimated total T cell responses.

Treatment indicated: around 19 received Ad26.COV2.S at low or high dose, single or two shots; about 5 received placebo; per-sample allocation not given. Sample collection was performed on day 63 after the first vaccine or placebo injection. Only in-frame clones appear in the TCRdb table, and some are missing; sequencing was by immunoSEQ multiplex PCR. The data show 300,000 to 400,000 clones, roughly 84% seen once. As regards this clone: Its antigen is currently unknown.

The receptor comes from a person aged 18-60 years who received the Ad26.COV2.S COVID-19 vaccine or a placebo. The sequencing here drew on peripheral blood, taken in a trial of Ad26.COV2.S vaccine versus placebo.

CDR3 region: CASSGPGAPNEQFF. The CDR3 coding sequence is TGTGCCAGCAGCGGCCCCGGGGCCCCTAATGAGCAGTTCTTC. This chain links TRBV7-2 with TRBJ2-1; the D gene could be TRBD1 or TRBD2 (5 bases each). The CDR3 contains 14 residues. Trimming removed 5 bases at V and 7 bases at J, with 15 bases between. The V gene's germline CDR1 is SGHTA and CDR2 FQGNSA.